Reported below is one T cell receptor (beta chain). Its antigen is undetermined. Aged 18 to 65, the patients had hyperthyroidism that was newly diagnosed and had lasted under 2 months. Diagnosing involved the use of clinical symptoms, serum thyroxine and TRAb, thyroid ultrasound and orbital computed tomography. This record comes from a study of T cells in Graves' hyperthyroidism and ophthalmopathy. Study observations and caveats: Ophthalmopathy was told apart from stable hyperthyroidism by a 13 V-J model.

Amplification yielded TCR beta CDR3 regions, with RNA transcripts as the source. TCR CDR3 underwent first-round RT-PCR with the HTBI primer set. TCRdb passed the multiplex PCR reads through MiXCR, listing each CDR3 protein once. This table holds roughly 840,000 distinct CDR3 sequences, 35% to 45% found once. Per germline, CDR1 LNHNV and CDR2 YYDKDF (reference sequence). The length of the CDR3 is 17 residues. V gave up 6 bases and J gave up 2 bases, with 23 bases separating them. The sequencing input was blood. The source is a man younger than 35 with Graves' hyperthyroidism. The chain employs TRBV15 and TRBJ2-7, with D maybe TRBD1 (6 bases). Here the CDR3 DNA reads TGTGCCACCAGTATATTCCCGACAGAGGGGGATGCCTACGAGCAGTACTTC. Protein product: CATSIFPTEGDAYEQYF.